A selection of T cell receptor beta chains follows, all from one sample in a study of T cell responses to AZD1222 COVID-19 vaccine. Only in-frame clones appear in the TCRdb table, and some are missing; sequencing was by immunoSEQ multiplex PCR. The data contain about 90,000 clones, about 88% of them singletons. The sample here was peripheral blood, taken 28 days after the second AZD1222 dose. These receptors all stem from an adult who received the AZD1222 COVID-19 vaccine. CDR3s include the opening cysteine and the closing phenylalanine or tryptophan. Fields, in order: D gene, clone size, J gene, V gene, CDR3 DNA, CDR3 protein. The D gene is left open where the match is weak. For some rows the clone size is stated as once, few or many, or as a class when expanded; others skip it.

>TRBD1|NA|TRBJ2-1|TRBV11-2
TGTGCCAGCAGTTTCCAGGGGGCCCCGGACAATGAGCAGTTCTTC
CASSFQGAPDNEQFF
>TRBD1|NA|TRBJ1-1|TRBV5-6
TGTGCCAGCAGCCGCCGGGACAGGGGGCATAACACTGAAGCTTTCTTT
CASSRRDRGHNTEAFF
>NA|few|TRBJ2-1|TRBV11-3
TGTGCCAGCAGCTTCCGTTACAATGAGCAGTTCTTC
CASSFRYNEQFF
>TRBD1|NA|TRBJ1-5|TRBV4-3
TGCGCCAGCAGCCAAGGTCGTAGGGACAGGTATAGCAATCAGCCCCAGCATTTT
CASSQGRRDRYSNQPQHF
>NA|NA|TRBJ1-4|TRBV7-6
TGTGCCAGCAGCTTAGATGGTGGTGGACCCGAAAAACTGTTTTTT
CASSLDGGGPEKLFF
>NA|NA|TRBJ2-7|TRBV4-1
TGCGCCAGCAGCCAAGGGGTGGCGGGTGAGCAGTACTTC
CASSQGVAGEQYF
>NA|NA|TRBJ2-7|TRBV6-5
TGTGCCAGCAGTTACGCAGAGACCTACGAGCAGTACTTC
CASSYAETYEQYF
>NA|NA|TRBJ1-2|TRBV30
TGTGCCTGGGCCCTAGAGGGGTACTATGGCTACACCTTC
CAWALEGYYGYTF
>NA|NA|TRBJ1-1|TRBV5-1
TGCGCCAGCAGCTTTATGGGGGCGAGGAACACTGAAGCTTTCTTT
CASSFMGARNTEAFF
>TRBD1|NA|TRBJ1-5|TRBV5-1
TGCGCCAGCAGCTTGGGAGGGACAGGGCCTAATCAGCCCCAGCATTTT
CASSLGGTGPNQPQHF
>NA|once|TRBJ1-3|TRBV19
TGTGCCAGTAGTATAGCTGAGGGGACCATATCTGGAAACACCATATATTTT
CASSIAEGTISGNTIYF
>NA|NA|TRBJ1-6|TRBV4-1
TGCGCCAGCAGCCAAGATACTTCCCGGACAGACAATTCACCCCTCCACTTT
CASSQDTSRTDNSPLHF
>NA|NA|TRBJ2-2|TRBV12-3/TRBV12-4
TGTGGTGGTACCGGGGAGCTGTTTTTT
CGGTGELFF
>NA|NA|TRBJ1-1|TRBV2
TGTGCCAGCGAACCCTTTTCCTCGAACACTGAAGCTTTCTTT
CASEPFSSNTEAFF
>NA|NA|TRBJ1-1|TRBV15
TGTGCCACCAGCAGAAAAGGGAATGAAGCTTTCTTT
CATSRKGNEAFF
>NA|NA|TRBJ1-1|TRBV10-1
TGCGCCAGCAGTGAGTCCGCGGTAGGGGTCACTGAAGCTTTCTTT
CASSESAVGVTEAFF
>TRBD2|NA|TRBJ2-5|TRBV3-1/TRBV3-2
TGTGCCAGCAGCCTGAGGACTAGCGGGGGGGCAGAGACCCAGTACTTC
CASSLRTSGGAETQYF
>NA|NA|TRBJ1-1|TRBV7-3
TGTGCCAGCAGCTTAAATGGGGGCACTGAAGCTTTCTTT
CASSLNGGTEAFF
>TRBD2|medium-sized|TRBJ2-1|TRBV4-2
TGTGCCAGCAGCCACCAACTAGCGGGGGGCGATGAGCAGTTCTTC
CASSHQLAGGDEQFF
>TRBD1|NA|TRBJ1-1|TRBV7-3
TGTGCCAGCAGCTTTTCAACAGGGGGAGGCACTGAAGCTTTCTTT
CASSFSTGGGTEAFF
>NA|NA|TRBJ2-1|TRBV5-1
TGCGCCAGCAGACAGGGTTATGAGCAGTTCTTC
CASRQGYEQFF
>NA|few|TRBJ1-1|TRBV28
TGTGCCAGCAGTTTAAAGGGACAAGAAGCTTTCTTT
CASSLKGQEAFF
>NA|NA|TRBJ2-7|TRBV4-3
TGCGCCAGCAGCCAAGATCGGGCTTCCTACGAGCAGTACTTC
CASSQDRASYEQYF
>TRBD1|NA|TRBJ2-7|TRBV14
TGTGCCACCTCACAAAGGGACAGGGGGTACGAGCAGTACTTC
CATSQRDRGYEQYF
>NA|NA|TRBJ2-1|TRBV7-9
TGTGCCAGCAGCTTAGCGGGGGGATTCGGGTCCTACAATGAGCAGTTCTTC
CASSLAGGFGSYNEQFF
>TRBD1|NA|TRBJ1-1|TRBV6-1
TGTGCCAGCAGGGACGGACAGGGATGGACTGAAGCTTTCTTT
CASRDGQGWTEAFF
>NA|NA|TRBJ2-2|TRBV9
TGTGCCAGCAGCGCCACACTGCCCGGGGAGCTGTTTTTT
CASSATLPGELFF
>NA|NA|TRBJ1-5|TRBV5-1
TGCGCCAGCAGTATTTCCGGTCAGCCCCAGCATTTT
CASSISGQPQHF
>NA|NA|TRBJ1-2|TRBV5-4
TGTGCCAGCAGCTCGAACCAGGGAGACTCTAACTATGGCTACACCTTC
CASSSNQGDSNYGYTF
>NA|NA|TRBJ1-2|TRBV6-5
TGTGCCAGCAGTTACGGCTTTTCTATTAGACTCTATGGCTACACCTTC
CASSYGFSIRLYGYTF
>NA|NA|TRBJ1-1|TRBV7-2
TGTGCCAGCAGCTTAGGCCACACTAACACTGAAGCTTTCTTT
CASSLGHTNTEAFF
>TRBD1|NA|TRBJ1-5|TRBV27
TGTGCCAGCAACCTTAAGGGACAGGGAGGTGTACAGCCCCAGCATTTT
CASNLKGQGGVQPQHF
>NA|NA|TRBJ1-1|TRBV7-3
TGTGCCAGCAGCTCCCGAGGTGGGAGCACTGAAGCTTTCTTT
CASSSRGGSTEAFF
>NA|few|TRBJ1-6|TRBV9
TGTGCCAGCAGCGTAGAAAGGGGTCCCTATTCACCCCTCCACTTT
CASSVERGPYSPLHF
>NA|NA|TRBJ1-5|TRBV15
TGTGCCACCAGCAGAGAAGGGAGGGTCGGCAATCAGCCCCAGCATTTT
CATSREGRVGNQPQHF
>NA|once|TRBJ1-2|TRBV11-3
TGTGCCAGCAGCTTTGGGGGTGACTATGGCTACACCTTC
CASSFGGDYGYTF
>NA|NA|TRBJ1-2|TRBV4-2
TGTGCCAGCAGCGTCCTGAAGCAGGGTAACTATGGCTACACCTTC
CASSVLKQGNYGYTF
>NA|NA|TRBJ1-6|TRBV4-3
TGCGCCAGCAGACTTACCAGGGGAAAGGATTCACCCCTCCACTTT
CASRLTRGKDSPLHF
>TRBD1|NA|TRBJ2-7|TRBV25-1
TGTGCCAGCAGTGGGACAGGGCTCGGTCTCTACGAGCAGTACTTC
CASSGTGLGLYEQYF
>TRBD1|NA|TRBJ1-5|TRBV2
TGTGCCAGCAGTGAAGCGGGGACAGGTAGCCAGCCCCAGCATTTT
CASSEAGTGSQPQHF
>NA|NA|TRBJ1-3|TRBV5-4
TGTGCCAGCTTTGCCTTTGGCAACTACTCTGGAAACACCATATATTTT
CASFAFGNYSGNTIYF
>NA|NA|TRBJ1-5|TRBV28
TGTGCCAGCAGTTTACTACGGATTAATGCGCCCCAGCATTTT
CASSLLRINAPQHF
>NA|NA|TRBJ2-7|TRBV15
TGTGCCACCAGCAGAGTTAGGGGAACCTACGAGCAGTACTTC
CATSRVRGTYEQYF
>NA|once|TRBJ1-1|TRBV10-1
TGCGCCAGCAGTGAATCAGAGGGATCTAGCGCTGAAGCTTTCTTT
CASSESEGSSAEAFF
>NA|NA|TRBJ1-1|TRBV3-1/TRBV3-2
TGTGCCAGCAGCCAATGGCAGGGCACTGAAGCTTTCTTT
CASSQWQGTEAFF
>NA|NA|TRBJ1-2|TRBV15
TGTGCCACCAGCAGAGATAGAACTGCCCCTAACTATGGCTACACCTTC
CATSRDRTAPNYGYTF
>TRBD1|NA|TRBJ1-2|TRBV19
TGTGCCAGTAGTTCCACCGGGACAGGGGGCCAATTCTATGGCTACACCTTC
CASSSTGTGGQFYGYTF
>NA|NA|TRBJ1-1|TRBV3-1/TRBV3-2
TGTGCCAGCAGCCAAGACTGGACTGAAGCTTTCTTT
CASSQDWTEAFF
>TRBD1|NA|TRBJ1-2|TRBV11-2
TGTGCCAGCAGCCAGGGGAGTTGGACAGGGACTAACTATGGCTACACCTTC
CASSQGSWTGTNYGYTF